One sample yielded the 25 T cell receptor beta chains listed below, sequenced in a study of PD-L1 blockade in urothelial cancer. Generated by immunoSEQ multiplex PCR, the TCRdb table keeps only in-frame clones and is missing some. Here the sample spans 35,000 to 40,000 clones, around nine tenths being singletons. Indicated time point: peripheral blood 6 weeks after treatment start. Sample: PBMCs, taken around atezolizumab (anti-PD-L1) treatment. The receptors derive from a man in his fifties or sixties with urothelial cancer.

The chain joins TRBV13 to TRBJ2-1, with 7 bases matching TRBD1. This CDR3 region has 13 residues. The V and J ends lost 5 bases and 4 bases, in that order; junction bases with no gene match: 2. Germline V gene data show CDR1 as PRHDT and CDR2 as FYEKMQ (reference sequence). CDR3 sequence: CASSHRGYNEQFF. In DNA, the CDR3 is TGTGCCAGCAGCCACAGGGGTTACAATGAGCAGTTCTTC.

This chain connects TRBV7-9 to TRBJ1-5; D perhaps matches TRBD1 (6 bases). Trimming took off 1 base at V and 7 bases at J, with 14 bases between the two ends. This CDR3 is 15 amino acids long. Per germline, CDR1 SEHNR and CDR2 FQNEAQ (reference sequence). The CDR3 spells CASSLGTGKGQPQHF. Written as DNA, the CDR3 is TGTGCCAGCAGCTTAGGAACAGGGAAAGGACAGCCCCAGCATTTT.

The rearrangement joins TRBV5-6 to TRBJ2-4, with 11 positions matching TRBD2. The CDR3 sequence is 14 residues long. CDR1 is SGHDT, CDR2 YYEEEE, per germline. J was trimmed by 16 bases and V by 2 bases; bases with no gene match: 11. CDR3: CASSFGIAGGLGYF. The CDR3 nucleotides are TGTGCCAGCAGCTTCGGGATAGCGGGAGGGCTAGGATACTTC.

This clone was recorded once. The rearrangement joins TRBV6-6 to TRBJ2-2; a possible D gene is TRBD2 (5 bases). Trimming removed 2 bases from V and 7 bases from J, with 8 bases in between. Germline V CDR1 and CDR2: MNHNY, SVGAGI (reference sequence). The CDR3 spans 13 residues. CDR3 amino acids: CASSYAGSGELFF. CDR3 DNA: TGTGCCAGCAGTTACGCGGGCAGCGGGGAGCTGTTTTTT.

The chain uses TRBV21-1 and TRBJ2-1; TRBD1, the D gene given by the table, was not confirmed from the DNA. TRBV21-1 is marked as a pseudogene. CDR3 length: 15 amino acids. The CDR3 loop is CASSNKGAHYNEQFF. DNA for the CDR3: TGTGCCAGCAGCAACAAGGGGGCGCATTACAATGAGCAGTTCTTC.

J is TRBJ1-2 and V is TRBV27; no reliable D call. CDR1 is MNHEY and CDR2 is SMNVEV in the germline V gene (reference sequence). The CDR3 consists of 14 residues. Trimming stripped 7 bases from V and 1 base from J, with 13 bases between. The CDR3, as DNA: TGTGCCAGCACCTCCTCCGGAGTTAACTATGGCTACACCTTC. Residues: CASTSSGVNYGYTF.

V and J are TRBV5-8 and TRBJ2-7; D is unclear. The V and J ends lost 4 bases and 5 bases respectively, with 13 bases between them. CDR1 SGHTS and CDR2 YDEGEE come from the germline V gene. The CDR3 spans 13 residues. In nucleotides, the CDR3 is TGTGCCAGCAGCCTACTCTACGATGACGAGCAGTACTTC. This gives the protein CASSLLYDDEQYF.

The rearrangement links TRBV29-1 to TRBJ2-2, with 10 bases aligning to TRBD1. The CDR3 runs to 13 residues. With 7 bases clipped from V and 2 bases from J, the junction kept 1 base outside the gene matches. Germline assignment: CDR1 SQVTM and CDR2 ANQGSEA. CDR3 DNA sequence: TGCAGCGGGGACAGGGGAAACACCGGGGAGCTGTTTTTT. Translating it yields CSGDRGNTGELFF.

The genes are TRBV19 and TRBJ2-2; 9 bases match TRBD1. Germline V gene sequence: CDR1 LNHDA, CDR2 SQIVND (reference sequence). The CDR3 is made up of 15 amino acids. After removal of 5 bases from V and 5 bases from J, the junction contained 6 bases not matched to a gene. CDR3 residues: CASSPGTGRTGELFF. The CDR3 DNA is TGTGCCAGTAGTCCGGGGACAGGGAGGACCGGGGAGCTGTTTTTT.

This sequence joins TRBV30 and TRBJ1-3; 7 bases agree with TRBD1. Germline V lookup: CDR1 GTSNPN, CDR2 SVGIG (reference sequence). This CDR3 region has 16 residues. Trimming cost V 3 bases and J 0 bases; bases outside gene matches: 8. The CDR3 is CAWSWGQPLSGNTIYF. CDR3 bases: TGTGCCTGGAGCTGGGGACAGCCTCTCTCTGGAAACACCATATATTTT.

This chain connects TRBV15 to TRBJ1-3, with D unresolved. V was pared by 1 base and J by 1 base, with 8 bases between. The CDR3 covers 15 residues. Per germline, CDR1 LNHNV and CDR2 YYDKDF (reference sequence). The CDR3 region is CATSRGGKSGNTIYF. CDR3 sequence (DNA): TGTGCCACCAGCAGAGGTGGCAAATCTGGAAACACCATATATTTT.

In regard to this clone: Other DNA variants within this sample encode the same CDR3. The rearrangement links TRBV5-4 to TRBJ2-1, with TRBD2 identical over 11 bases. The CDR3 totals 15 residues. Losses at the gene ends were 0 bases for V and 7 bases for J; bases not matched to a gene: 3. CDR1 and CDR2 (germline): SGHNT, YYREEE (reference sequence). CDR3 in amino acids: CASSLGLAGRNEQFF. As DNA, the CDR3 is TGTGCCAGCAGCTTGGGACTAGCGGGAAGGAATGAGCAGTTCTTC.

J is TRBJ2-5 and V is TRBV9, with 11 bases fitting TRBD1. The germline CDR1 and CDR2 sequences are SGDLS and YYNGEE. This CDR3 has 15 amino acids. Trimming cost V 2 bases and J 5 bases; bases outside gene matches: 5. The CDR3 region has the DNA TGTGCCAGCAGCGTCGGGACAGGGGGTGCGGAGACCCAGTACTTC. Amino acids: CASSVGTGGAETQYF.

The gene calls are TRBV2 and TRBJ2-1; TRBD2 aligns across 12 bases. Germline CDR1 is SNHLY and CDR2 is FYNNEI. This CDR3 spans 17 amino acids. After removal of 6 bases from V and 6 bases from J, the junction contained 12 bases not matched to a gene. The CDR3 region has the DNA TGTGCCAGCAGAGATGGACTAGCGGGGTTCTCCGGCAATGAGCAGTTCTTC. It codes for CASRDGLAGFSGNEQFF.

This clone was detected only once. The V and J genes are TRBV5-6 and TRBJ2-3; possibly TRBD1 for D (6 bases). Germline CDR1 SGHDT, CDR2 YYEEEE. The CDR3 runs 15 residues. V was clipped by 4 bases and J by 2 bases, with 14 bases between them. The CDR3 nucleotides are TGTGCCAGCAGCGCAGGACAGTCCCCCACAGATACGCAGTATTTT. Residues: CASSAGQSPTDTQYF. Full variable domain (outside the CDR3, taken from reference TRBV5-6 and TRBJ2-3): DAGVTQSPTHLIKTRGQQVTLRCSPKSGHDTVSWYQQALGQGPQFIFQYYEEEERQRGNFPDRFSGHQFPNYSSELNVNALLLGDSALYLCASSAGQSPTDTQYFGPGTRLTVL.

This clone was observed a single time. V and J are TRBV30 and TRBJ1-2; 10 positions agree with TRBD1. The CDR3 is 15 amino acids. V lost 5 bases to trimming and J lost 4 bases; unmatched junction nucleotides: 10. CDR1 GTSNPN and CDR2 SVGIG come from the germline V gene (reference sequence). In nucleotides, the CDR3 is TGTGCCTGGGGCGGGACAGGGGCTTTGAGCTATGGCTACACCTTC. This translates into CAWGGTGALSYGYTF.

This chain connects TRBV4-1 to TRBJ1-4; D remains unclear. With 4 bases removed from V and 4 bases from J, the gap between germline ends came to 13 bases. The CDR3 is made up of 15 amino acids. The germline V gene encodes CDR1 MGHRA and CDR2 YSYEKL. The CDR3 spells CASSLPGAGNEKLFF. The CDR3 coding sequence is TGCGCCAGCAGCCTGCCTGGCGCAGGTAATGAAAAACTGTTTTTT.

This chain uses TRBV7-2 with TRBJ2-1, with TRBD2 matching over 16 bases. CDR3 length: 15 residues. Germline loops: CDR1 SGHTA, CDR2 FQGNSA. Trimming took 5 bases from V and 7 from J; bases not matched to a gene: 2. Written as DNA, the CDR3 is TGTGCCAGCAGCACGGGACTAGCGGGGGGGAATGAGCAGTTCTTC. It is translated as CASSTGLAGGNEQFF.

The J gene is TRBJ2-2, the V gene TRBV27, with TRBD2 matching 13 bases. CDR1 and CDR2 from the germline V gene are MNHEY and SMNVEV (reference sequence). After removal of 6 bases from V and 6 bases from J, the junction contained 7 bases not matched to a gene. This CDR3 has 16 amino acids. The CDR3 DNA is TGTGCCAGCAGAACCGGACTAGCGGGAGCATCCGGGGAGCTGTTTTTT. It is translated as CASRTGLAGASGELFF.

The chain has TRBV29-1 and TRBJ2-7; TRBD1 matches at 10 bases. V was clipped by 6 bases and J by 4 bases; unmatched bases: 3. The CDR3 has 12 amino acids. The V gene's germline CDR1 is SQVTM and CDR2 ANQGSEA. For the CDR3, the DNA is TGCAGCGTCAGGACAGGGGGATACGAGCAGTACTTC. Protein: CSVRTGGYEQYF.

This sequence joins TRBV5-5 and TRBJ1-6; D is possibly TRBD1 (6 bases). There are 15 residues in the CDR3. The V gene lost 2 bases and the J gene lost 7 bases, with 13 bases spanning the gap. Germline V gene sequence: CDR1 SGHKS, CDR2 YYEKEE (reference sequence). Here the CDR3 reads CASSLQGVQNSPLHF. CDR3 coding DNA: TGTGCCAGCAGCTTACAGGGTGTTCAGAATTCACCCCTCCACTTT. Based on the CDR3 plus reference TRBV5-5 and TRBJ1-6, the full variable domain is DAGVTQSPTHLIKTRGQQVTLRCSPISGHKSVSWYQQVLGQGPQFIFQYYEKEERGRGNFPDRFSARQFPNYSSELNVNALLLGDSALYLCASSLQGVQNSPLHFGNGTRLTVT.

The J gene is TRBJ1-2, the V gene TRBV27, with 11 bases aligning to TRBD1. Losses at the gene ends were 6 bases for V and 13 bases for J; bases not matched to a gene: 19. Germline V CDR1 and CDR2: MNHEY, SMNVEV (reference sequence). This CDR3 has 16 amino acids. The chain's CDR3 is CASSLTPTGTGGIFTF. CDR3 nucleotides: TGTGCCAGCAGCCTCACCCCGACCGGGACAGGGGGAATTTTCACCTTC.

J is TRBJ2-1 and V is TRBV2; maybe TRBD1 (5 bases). Germline lookup yields CDR1 SNHLY and CDR2 FYNNEI. V lost 8 bases, J lost 3 bases, and 17 bases lay in between. This CDR3 comprises 15 residues. CDR3 residues: CASSPDQGNYNEQFF. DNA for the CDR3: TGTGCCAGCTCCCCTGATCAGGGTAACTACAATGAGCAGTTCTTC. Using reference TRBV2 and TRBJ2-1 for the parts outside the CDR3, the full variable domain is EPEVTQTPSHQVTQMGQEVILRCVPISNHLYFYWYRQILGQKVEFLVSFYNNEISEKSEIFDDQFSVERPDGSNFTLKIRSTKLEDSAMYFCASSPDQGNYNEQFFGPGTRLTVL.

The genes are TRBV19 and TRBJ2-5, with D tentatively TRBD1 (5 bases). V was clipped by 4 bases and J by 5 bases, with 14 bases between them. The CDR3 contains 14 residues. Germline assignment: CDR1 LNHDA and CDR2 SQIVND (reference sequence). The CDR3 DNA is TGTGCCAGTAGTAAGACAGTACTCGGGGAGACCCAGTACTTC. Amino acids: CASSKTVLGETQYF.

This sequence joins TRBV9 and TRBJ2-2; D is perhaps TRBD1 (7 bases). V lost 0 bases to trimming and J lost 5 bases, with 14 bases between them. From germline, CDR1 is SGDLS and CDR2 YYNGEE. The CDR3 covers 16 residues. CDR3 DNA: TGTGCCAGCAGCGTAGGAAAGGGGGCGGGGACCGGGGAGCTGTTTTTT. This sequence encodes CASSVGKGAGTGELFF.